These 14 T cell receptor beta chains share one sample of origin, sequenced in a study of T cell clonality in common variable immunodeficiency. TCRdb keeps only in-frame clones here, not all; method: immunoSEQ multiplex PCR. This sample has around 55,000 clones, each found more than once. Sequencing used peripheral blood mononuclear cells. Receptor source: a person aged 18-70 years in good health.

Details on this clone: The CDR3 extends 3 residues past the end of the read, so its final part is completed from the germline J gene. The sample has other DNA sequences that encode this CDR3 too. This chain joins TRBV20-1 and TRBJ2-1; 10 nucleotides match TRBD1. Germline loops: CDR1 DFQATT, CDR2 SNEGSKA (reference sequence). Unmatched junction bases numbered 0, after V lost 1 base and J lost 0 bases. The CDR3 consists of 15 residues. The CDR3 bases that were read are TGCAGTGCTAGAGGGACAGGGGGCTCCTACAATGAG. Protein product: CSARGTGGSYNE. The full CDR3 sequence reads CSARGTGGSYNEQFF.

This clone has ten or more counts. Coverage ceases 3 residues before the CDR3 finishes, and the germline J gene fills in the end. The J gene is TRBJ2-7, the V gene TRBV5-1, with no clear D. CDR1 and CDR2 (germline): SGHRS, YFSETQ. CDR3 size: 15 residues. The V end lost 0 bases, the J end lost 3 bases, and 13 bases lay between the germline ends. The CDR3 spells CASSLVADAVYEQYF. The covered CDR3 bases are TGCGCCAGCAGCTTGGTGGCAGATGCCGTCTACGAG.

This clone appeared many times. The read is 3 residues too short to cover the CDR3 end, so that end is filled in from the germline J gene. The V and J genes are TRBV5-1 and TRBJ2-3, with D tentatively TRBD2 (5 bases). The V end was cut by 1 base, the J end by 6 bases, with 12 bases between. CDR1 SGHRS and CDR2 YFSETQ come from the germline V gene. The CDR3 totals 14 residues. CDR3 DNA (partial): TGCGCCAGCAGCTTGCTCCCGGGGTATGATACG. The encoded protein is CASSLLPGYDT. The entire CDR3 is CASSLLPGYDTQYF.

This clone was recorded many times. CDR3 bases read: TGTGCCAGTAGTACGGGGACTAGCGTGGGGGAGACC. Its translation: CASSTGTSVGET. The CDR3 in full is CASSTGTSVGETQYF. This chain connects TRBV19 to TRBJ2-5; 10 nucleotides agree with TRBD2. The read terminates 3 residues before the CDR3 end, so the remaining end is supplied by the germline J gene. V trimming: 4 bases; J trimming: 5 bases; junction bases outside the gene matches: 7. The CDR3 contains 15 residues. Germline lookup yields CDR1 LNHDA and CDR2 SQIVND (reference sequence). The entire variable domain, with the rest obtained from reference TRBV19 and TRBJ2-5, is as follows: DGGITQSPKYLFRKEGQNVTLSCEQNLNHDAMYWYRQDPGQGLRLIYYSQIVNDFQKGDIAEGYSVSREKKESFPLTVTSAQKNPTAFYLCASSTGTSVGETQYFGPGTRLLVL.

This clone was recorded many times. From the germline J gene comes the end of the CDR3, since the read stops 3 residues before it. V gene TRBV12-3 or TRBV12-4 combines with J gene TRBJ2-1; no reliable D call. The germline V and J ends were trimmed by 7 bases and 2 bases, with 6 bases remaining between them. The CDR3 consists of 12 residues. CDR3 DNA, as far as it was read: TGTGCCAGCACCAAAACCTACAATGAG. It codes for CASTKTYNE. The CDR3 in full is CASTKTYNEQFF.

With regard to this clone: The read gets to within 3 residues of the CDR3 end, and the germline J gene fills in the rest. This rearrangement joins TRBV7-9 to TRBJ2-4, with a tentative D call TRBD1 (5 bases). CDR3 size: 13 residues. Per germline, CDR1 SEHNR and CDR2 FQNEAQ (reference sequence). The CDR3 protein is CASSLAPGLGQYF. Incomplete CDR3 DNA: TGTGCCAGCAGCTTAGCGCCAGGGTTAGGT.

CDR3 amino acids: CASSPQGASTDTQYF. CDR3 DNA (partial): TGCGCCAGCAGCCCACAGGGGGCAAGCACAGATACG. This chain joins TRBV5-1 and TRBJ2-3, with TRBD1 identical over 9 bases. The read terminates 3 residues ahead of where the CDR3 ends, so the germline J gene completes it. Germline loops: CDR1 SGHRS, CDR2 YFSETQ. The CDR3 has 15 residues. Losses at the gene ends were 4 bases for V and 0 bases for J; bases not matched to a gene: 3.

Many counts were recorded for this clone. The DNA ends 3 residues before the CDR3 does, and the rest of the CDR3 is filled in from the germline J gene. The rearrangement uses TRBV7-3 and TRBJ2-7; maybe TRBD1 (6 bases). Germline lookup yields CDR1 SGHTA and CDR2 FQGTGA. Trimming pared 2 bases from V and 1 base from J, leaving 15 bases between. The CDR3 is made up of 16 amino acids. CDR3 in amino acids: CASSLGVGQPSYEQYF. The sequenced CDR3 bases are TGTGCCAGCAGCTTAGGAGTGGGACAACCATCCTACGAG.

As for this clone: Read data end 3 residues before the CDR3 end; the end is taken from the germline J gene. The rearrangement uses TRBV7-2 and TRBJ1-4; possible D gene TRBD1, 5 bases. The V end lost 1 base, the J end lost 8 bases, and 11 bases lay between the germline ends. Germline V CDR1 and CDR2: SGHTA, FQGNSA. The CDR3 covers 14 residues. The CDR3 is CASSLVGAGEKLFF. CDR3 DNA, as far as it was read: TGTGCCAGCAGCTTAGTAGGGGCAGGCGAAAAA.

This clone was seen a handful of times. From the germline J gene comes the end of the CDR3, since the read stops 3 residues before it. The chain carries TRBV7-9 and TRBJ2-3, with D unresolved. This CDR3 is built from 14 residues. CDR1 is SEHNR and CDR2 is FQNEAQ in the germline V gene (reference sequence). Incomplete CDR3 DNA: TGTGCCAGCAATCCCGACTGGATACAAGAGACG. It specifies CASNPDWIQET. The full CDR3 protein reads CASNPDWIQETQYF.

In its sample, this clone was seen many times. The CDR3 end lies 3 residues beyond the end of the read and is filled in from the germline J gene. The chain carries TRBV20-1 and TRBJ2-7, with 8 bases fitting TRBD1. Trimming cost V 7 bases and J 4 bases; bases outside gene matches: 9. CDR3 length: 13 residues. Germline V CDR1 and CDR2: DFQATT, SNEGSKA (reference sequence). CDR3 region: CSVSTGAIYEQYF. The sequenced part of the CDR3 DNA is TGCAGTGTTTCGACAGGGGCAATATACGAG.

This clone was detected many times. The missing CDR3 end, 3 residues past where the read stops, is filled in from the germline J gene. The chain links TRBV5-1 to TRBJ2-1; 7 bases line up with TRBD2. Germline-derived CDR1 and CDR2 are SGHRS and YFSETQ. This CDR3 has 15 amino acids. J lost 3 bases, V lost 5 bases, and 8 bases had no gene match. The CDR3 loop is CASSSTGTNYNEQFF. The sequenced CDR3 bases are TGCGCCAGCAGTTCAACCGGGACTAACTACAATGAG.

This clone was counted ten times or more. The CDR3 end is not reached by the read, which stops 3 residues before it; the germline J gene fills it in. The chain joins TRBV4-2 to TRBJ1-2; TRBD1 might be the D (6 bases). This CDR3 is built from 17 residues. Trimming took 4 bases from V and 3 from J, leaving 21 bases between them. Germline CDR1 and CDR2: LGHNA and YNFKEQ. This CDR3 is CASSRGGAEFEDYGYTF. Partial CDR3 DNA: TGTGCCAGCAGCCGGGGGGGGGCGGAATTCGAAGACTATGGC.

Comments on this clone: From the germline J gene comes the end of the CDR3, since the read stops 3 residues before it. The chain is built from TRBV6-2 or TRBV6-3 and TRBJ1-2; 8 bases line up with TRBD1. CDR1 and CDR2 from the germline V gene are MNHEY and SVGEGT. The CDR3 totals 14 residues. J lost 7 bases, V lost 5 bases, and 9 bases had no gene match. The CDR3 reads CASSPPWTGPGYTF. Partial CDR3 DNA: TGTGCCAGCAGTCCCCCATGGACAGGGCCTGGC.